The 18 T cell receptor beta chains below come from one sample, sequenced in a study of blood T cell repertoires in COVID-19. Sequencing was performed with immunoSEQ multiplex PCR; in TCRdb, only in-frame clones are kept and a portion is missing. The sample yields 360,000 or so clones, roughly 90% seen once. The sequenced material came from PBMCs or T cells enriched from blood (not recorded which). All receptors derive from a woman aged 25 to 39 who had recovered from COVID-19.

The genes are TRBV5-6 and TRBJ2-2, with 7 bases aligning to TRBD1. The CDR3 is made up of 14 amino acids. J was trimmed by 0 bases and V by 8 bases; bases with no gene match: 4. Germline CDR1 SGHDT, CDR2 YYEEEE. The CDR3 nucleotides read TGTGCCAGACAGGGACAGACGAACACCGGGGAGCTGTTTTTT. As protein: CARQGQTNTGELFF.

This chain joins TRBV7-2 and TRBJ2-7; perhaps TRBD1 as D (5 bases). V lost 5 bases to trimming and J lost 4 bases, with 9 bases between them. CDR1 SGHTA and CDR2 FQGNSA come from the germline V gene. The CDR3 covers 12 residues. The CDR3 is CASSLTDYEQYF. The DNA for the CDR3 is TGTGCCAGCAGCCTGACAGATTACGAGCAGTACTTC. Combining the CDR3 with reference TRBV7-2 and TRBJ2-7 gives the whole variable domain GAGVSQSPSNKVTEKGKDVELRCDPISGHTALYWYRQSLGQGLEFLIYFQGNSAPDKSGLPSDRFSAERTGGSVSTLTIQRTQQEDSAVYLCASSLTDYEQYFGPGTRLTVT.

DNA for the CDR3: TGTGCCAGCAGTGTTGACCGACAACAAGCTTTCTTT. This encodes CASSVDRQQAFF. The chain joins TRBV2 to TRBJ1-1; D unresolved. With 4 bases removed from V and 9 bases from J, the gap between germline ends came to 12 bases. CDR3 length: 12 residues. The germline V gene encodes CDR1 SNHLY and CDR2 FYNNEI.

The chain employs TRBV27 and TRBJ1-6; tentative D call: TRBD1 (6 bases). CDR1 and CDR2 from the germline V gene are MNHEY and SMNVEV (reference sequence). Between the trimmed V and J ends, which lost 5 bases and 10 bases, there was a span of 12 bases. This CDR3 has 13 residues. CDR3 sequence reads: CASSISRGSPLHF. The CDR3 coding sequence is TGTGCCAGCAGTATAAGCAGGGGCTCACCCCTCCACTTT.

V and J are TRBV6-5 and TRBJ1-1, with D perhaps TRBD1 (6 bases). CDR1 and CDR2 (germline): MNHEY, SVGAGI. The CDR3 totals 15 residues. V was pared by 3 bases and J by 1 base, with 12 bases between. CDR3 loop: CASSYTPGQNTEAFF. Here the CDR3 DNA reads TGTGCCAGCAGTTATACACCGGGACAGAACACTGAAGCTTTCTTT.

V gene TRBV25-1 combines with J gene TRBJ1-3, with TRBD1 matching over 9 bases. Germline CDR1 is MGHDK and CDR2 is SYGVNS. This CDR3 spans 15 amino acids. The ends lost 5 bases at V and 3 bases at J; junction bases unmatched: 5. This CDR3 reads CASSMGQGLGNTIYF. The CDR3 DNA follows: TGTGCCAGCAGTATGGGACAGGGTCTTGGAAACACCATATATTTT. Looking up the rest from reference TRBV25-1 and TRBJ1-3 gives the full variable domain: EADIYQTPRYLVIGTGKKITLECSQTMGHDKMYWYQQDPGMELHLIHYSYGVNSTEKGDLSSESTVSRIRTEHFPLTLESARPSHTSQYLCASSMGQGLGNTIYFGEGSWLTVV.

CDR3 DNA sequence: TGTGCCAGCAGGGGACAGGGGGCGTTTAATGGCTACACCTTC. Its protein is CASRGQGAFNGYTF. The rearrangement joins TRBV25-1 to TRBJ1-2; 12 nucleotides agree with TRBD1. Germline V gene data show CDR1 as MGHDK and CDR2 as SYGVNS. Trimming removed 6 bases from V and 6 bases from J; junction bases left unmatched: 5. CDR3 length: 14 residues.

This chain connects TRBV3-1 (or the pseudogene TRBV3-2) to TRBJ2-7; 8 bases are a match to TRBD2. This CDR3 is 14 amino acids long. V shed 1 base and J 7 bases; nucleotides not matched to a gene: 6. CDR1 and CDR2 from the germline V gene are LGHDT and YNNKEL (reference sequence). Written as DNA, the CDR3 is TGTGCCAGCAGCCAAGCTGGACTAGCAGGGGAGCAGTACTTC. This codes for CASSQAGLAGEQYF.

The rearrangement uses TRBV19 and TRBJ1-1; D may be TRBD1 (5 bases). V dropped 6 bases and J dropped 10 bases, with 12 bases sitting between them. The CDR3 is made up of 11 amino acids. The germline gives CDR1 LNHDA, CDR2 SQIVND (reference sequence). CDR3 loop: CASRSQGPAFF. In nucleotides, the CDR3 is TGTGCCAGTAGATCGCAGGGTCCAGCTTTCTTT. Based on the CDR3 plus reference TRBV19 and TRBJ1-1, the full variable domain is DGGITQSPKYLFRKEGQNVTLSCEQNLNHDAMYWYRQDPGQGLRLIYYSQIVNDFQKGDIAEGYSVSREKKESFPLTVTSAQKNPTAFYLCASRSQGPAFFGQGTRLTVV.

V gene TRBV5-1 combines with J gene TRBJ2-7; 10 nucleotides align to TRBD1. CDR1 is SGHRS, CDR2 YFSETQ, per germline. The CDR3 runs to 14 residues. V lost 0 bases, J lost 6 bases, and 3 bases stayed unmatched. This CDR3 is CASSLEDRGSEQYF. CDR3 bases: TGCGCCAGCAGCTTGGAGGACAGGGGGAGCGAGCAGTACTTC.

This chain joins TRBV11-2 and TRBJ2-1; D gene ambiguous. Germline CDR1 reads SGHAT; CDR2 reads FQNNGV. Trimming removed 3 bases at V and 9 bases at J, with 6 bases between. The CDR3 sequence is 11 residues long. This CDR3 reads CASSFLAEQFF. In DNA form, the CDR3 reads TGTGCCAGCAGCTTTTTGGCTGAGCAGTTCTTC.

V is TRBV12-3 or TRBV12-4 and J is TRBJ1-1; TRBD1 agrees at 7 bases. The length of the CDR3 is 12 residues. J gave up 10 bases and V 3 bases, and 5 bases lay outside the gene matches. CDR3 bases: TGTGCCAGCAGTTTTTTGGACAGGATAGCTTTCTTT. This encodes CASSFLDRIAFF.

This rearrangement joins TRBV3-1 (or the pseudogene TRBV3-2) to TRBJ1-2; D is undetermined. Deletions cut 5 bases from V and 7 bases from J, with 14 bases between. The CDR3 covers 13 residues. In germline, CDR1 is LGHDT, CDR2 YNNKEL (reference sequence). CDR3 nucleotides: TGTGCCAGCAGCTCCCGAGGGCCTCTTGGCTACACCTTC. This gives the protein CASSSRGPLGYTF.

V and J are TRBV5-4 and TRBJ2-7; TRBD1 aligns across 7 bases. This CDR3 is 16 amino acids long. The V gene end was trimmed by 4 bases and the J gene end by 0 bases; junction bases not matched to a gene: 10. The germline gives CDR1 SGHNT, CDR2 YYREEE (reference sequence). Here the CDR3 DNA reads TGTGCCAGCAGCGGAGGACCGGGACAGAGCTCCTACGAGCAGTACTTC. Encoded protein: CASSGGPGQSSYEQYF.

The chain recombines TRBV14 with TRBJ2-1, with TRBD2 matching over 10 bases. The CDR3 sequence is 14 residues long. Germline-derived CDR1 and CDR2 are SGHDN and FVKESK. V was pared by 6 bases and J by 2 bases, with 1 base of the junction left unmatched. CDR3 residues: CASRLAGTYNEQFF. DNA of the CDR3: TGTGCCAGCAGACTAGCGGGGACCTACAATGAGCAGTTCTTC.

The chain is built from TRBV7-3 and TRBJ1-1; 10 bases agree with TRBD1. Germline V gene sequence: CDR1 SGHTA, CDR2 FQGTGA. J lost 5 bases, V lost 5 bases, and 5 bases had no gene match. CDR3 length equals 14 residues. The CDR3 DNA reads TGTGCCAGCAGCCCGCTGGGACAGGGGACTGAAGCTTTCTTT. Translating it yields CASSPLGQGTEAFF.

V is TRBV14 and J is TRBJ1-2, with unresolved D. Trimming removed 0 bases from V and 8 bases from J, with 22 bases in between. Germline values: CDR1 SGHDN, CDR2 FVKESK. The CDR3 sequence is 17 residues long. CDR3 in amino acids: CASSQDLEQVRLWGYTF. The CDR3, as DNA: TGTGCCAGCAGCCAAGATCTGGAGCAGGTTCGACTATGGGGCTACACCTTC.

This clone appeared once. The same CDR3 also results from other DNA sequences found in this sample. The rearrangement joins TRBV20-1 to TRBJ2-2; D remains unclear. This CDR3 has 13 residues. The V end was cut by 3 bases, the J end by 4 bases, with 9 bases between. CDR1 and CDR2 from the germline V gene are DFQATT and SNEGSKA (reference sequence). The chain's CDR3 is CSASGSLTGELFF. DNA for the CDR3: TGCAGTGCTAGTGGTAGTCTCACCGGGGAGCTGTTTTTT.